These 3 T cell receptor beta chains were sequenced from one sample in a study of response to subunit inactivated influenza vaccine. One entry per CDR3 protein results from TCRdb running MiXCR on the RT-PCR reads. The repertoire holds more than 200,000 distinct CDR3 sequences, with 12% as singletons. This specimen was non-naive T cells sorted from PBMCs, taken 14 to 15 days before vaccination. All receptors derive from a man aged 50 to 60 who received an inactivated influenza vaccine.

The rearrangement joins TRBV2 to TRBJ2-1; TRBD2 matches at 10 bases. With 2 bases clipped from V and 8 bases from J, the junction kept 15 bases outside the gene matches. CDR3 length: 18 residues. CDR1 is SNHLY and CDR2 is FYNNEI in the germline V gene. The CDR3 here is CASSERRTSGQGGDEQFF. The CDR3 coding sequence is TGTGCCAGCAGTGAACGTAGGACTAGCGGTCAGGGGGGCGATGAGCAGTTCTTC.

This clonotype was counted many times. The chain joins TRBV28 to TRBJ2-3, with 10 bases fitting TRBD1. CDR3 length equals 13 residues. CDR1 and CDR2 from the germline V gene are MDHEN and SYDVKM. V gave up 8 bases and J gave up 4 bases; unmatched junction bases: 3. The chain's CDR3 is CASGTGDPDTQYF. CDR3 in DNA: TGTGCCAGCGGGACAGGGGATCCAGATACGCAGTATTTT.

This clonotype was found many times. This sequence joins TRBV11-2 and TRBJ2-3; 10 bases match TRBD2. The CDR3 is made up of 16 amino acids. Trimming cost V 7 bases and J 6 bases; bases outside gene matches: 13. Germline V gene data show CDR1 as SGHAT and CDR2 as FQNNGV. DNA for the CDR3: TGTGCCAGCAACTTGGTCGGGACTAGCGTTGCGGATACGCAGTATTTT. This translates into CASNLVGTSVADTQYF.